Shown below are 30 T cell receptor beta chains from a single sample sequenced in a study of T cell responses to AZD1222 COVID-19 vaccine. Method: immunoSEQ multiplex PCR; TCRdb's copy keeps in-frame clones and lacks some. The table shows about 93,000 clones, with 80% to 90% occurring only once. Sequences were derived from peripheral blood, sampled 28 days after the second AZD1222 dose. The receptors were gathered from an adult who received the AZD1222 COVID-19 vaccine.

The J gene is TRBJ2-5, the V gene TRBV9; D might be TRBD2 (6 bases). V lost 3 bases to trimming and J lost 4 bases, with 31 bases between them. Germline V gives CDR1 SGDLS, CDR2 YYNGEE. CDR3 length: 20 residues. The CDR3 DNA follows: TGTGCCAGCAGCGCCCCCTTCGGGATCGGCGGGACTTTTATCGGAGAGACCCAGTACTTC. Protein product: CASSAPFGIGGTFIGETQYF.

The genes are TRBV7-6 and TRBJ2-3; D is possibly TRBD2 (6 bases). Trimming removed 4 bases at V and 4 bases at J, with 15 bases between. The CDR3 is 15 amino acids. Germline values: CDR1 SGHVS, CDR2 FNYEAQ. CDR3 in amino acids: CASSYGSRSSDTQYF. The CDR3 DNA reads as TGTGCCAGCAGCTACGGGAGTAGGAGTTCAGATACGCAGTATTTT.

This chain joins TRBV7-3 and TRBJ2-3; 8 nucleotides align to TRBD1. CDR1 is SGHTA and CDR2 is FQGTGA in the germline V gene. The V segment lost 3 bases and the J segment 2 bases; nucleotides outside the gene matches: 4. The CDR3 length is 15 residues. The CDR3 loop reads CASSFGQGVTDTQYF. The CDR3 bases are TGTGCCAGCAGCTTCGGACAGGGAGTCACAGATACGCAGTATTTT. Full variable domain (remainder filled in from reference TRBV7-3 and TRBJ2-3): GAGVSQTPSNKVTEKGKYVELRCDPISGHTALYWYRQSLGQGPEFLIYFQGTGAADDSGLPNDRFFAVRPEGSVSTLKIQRTERGDSAVYLCASSFGQGVTDTQYFGPGTRLTVL.

This chain uses TRBV27 with TRBJ1-2, with TRBD1 matching over 8 bases. CDR1 and CDR2 from the germline V gene are MNHEY and SMNVEV (reference sequence). CDR3 size: 14 residues. V trimming: 5 bases; J trimming: 8 bases; junction bases outside the gene matches: 10. CDR3 coding DNA: TGTGCCAGCAGTCCCTCCGGACAGGGACGAGGCTACACCTTC. Its protein product is CASSPSGQGRGYTF.

This clone appeared once. The sample contains more than one DNA sequence encoding this CDR3. V gene TRBV7-9 combines with J gene TRBJ1-1, with D maybe TRBD1 (5 bases). The CDR3 has 13 amino acids. V gave up 5 bases and J gave up 0 bases, with 7 bases separating them. From germline, CDR1 is SEHNR and CDR2 FQNEAQ (reference sequence). The CDR3 reads CASSLTVNTEAFF. CDR3 DNA: TGTGCCAGCAGCCTGACAGTGAACACTGAAGCTTTCTTT.

The chain has TRBV19 and TRBJ1-4, with D uncertain. The length of the CDR3 is 12 residues. V lost 5 bases and J 8 bases, leaving 9 bases between the germline ends. Germline V lookup: CDR1 LNHDA, CDR2 SQIVND (reference sequence). CDR3 in DNA: TGTGCCAGTAGTTGGGAACAGGAAAAACTGTTTTTT. Translation gives CASSWEQEKLFF.

V is TRBV6-5 and J is TRBJ2-7, with TRBD2 matching over 8 bases. CDR1 MNHEY and CDR2 SVGAGI come from the germline V gene. The V gene end was trimmed by 6 bases and the J gene end by 1 base; junction bases not matched to a gene: 8. There are 15 residues in the CDR3. The CDR3 nucleotides are TGTGCCAGCAGCAAACTAGCGGAGGGATCCTACGAGCAGTACTTC. This translates into CASSKLAEGSYEQYF.

This clone was observed a single time. The CDR3 DNA follows: TGTGCCAGCAGTTTATCTCGGGGGATCCCGCATCAGCCCCAGCATTTT. Translating it yields CASSLSRGIPHQPQHF. V gene TRBV27 combines with J gene TRBJ1-5, with D possibly TRBD1 on 5 matching bases. Between the trimmed V and J ends, which lost 0 bases and 5 bases, there was a span of 14 bases. CDR1 and CDR2 (germline): MNHEY, SMNVEV (reference sequence). CDR3 length: 16 residues.

The chain combines TRBV2 with TRBJ1-6; D perhaps matches TRBD1 (6 bases). Trimming pared 2 bases from V and 7 bases from J, leaving 12 bases between. The CDR3 contains 15 residues. Germline V gene data show CDR1 as SNHLY and CDR2 as FYNNEI. This chain's CDR3 is CASSETGSENSPLHF. Here the CDR3 DNA reads TGTGCCAGCAGTGAAACAGGGTCTGAAAATTCACCCCTCCACTTT.

V usage is TRBV12-5 and J usage is TRBJ1-1; D gene uncertain. V gave up 1 base and J gave up 5 bases, with 8 bases separating them. Germline V CDR1 and CDR2: LGHNT, FRNRAP. This CDR3 contains 13 residues. In DNA form, the CDR3 reads TGTGCTAGTGGTTTGGAGGTTGGTACTGAAGCTTTCTTT. It encodes CASGLEVGTEAFF.

CDR3 DNA: TGTGCCAGCAGCTTATTGGTGGCTAACACTGAAGCTTTCTTT. Translating gives CASSLLVANTEAFF. The rearrangement uses TRBV7-2 and TRBJ1-1, with D uncertain. Germline values: CDR1 SGHTA, CDR2 FQGNSA. V was clipped by 2 bases and J by 2 bases, with 9 bases between them. The CDR3 contains 14 residues.

The genes are TRBV28 and TRBJ1-5; 7 nucleotides line up with TRBD1. V shed 9 bases, J shed 7 bases, and the junction held 9 bases outside the gene matches. Germline loops: CDR1 MDHEN, CDR2 SYDVKM. The CDR3 runs 13 residues. DNA of the CDR3: TGTGCCAGTTTACAGGGGAGCAGGCAGCCCCAGCATTTT. This translates into CASLQGSRQPQHF.

The chain couples TRBV7-2 to TRBJ2-7; TRBD1 agrees at 7 bases. The CDR3 is 15 amino acids. Germline V gene sequence: CDR1 SGHTA, CDR2 FQGNSA. J lost 4 bases, V lost 0 bases, and 6 bases had no gene match. CDR3 region: CASSLARTGGYEQYF. Written as DNA, the CDR3 is TGTGCCAGCAGCTTAGCCCGGACAGGCGGTTACGAGCAGTACTTC.

The gene calls are TRBV11-1 and TRBJ2-7, with 10 bases that match TRBD2. The junction had 8 bases not matched to a gene; V was cut back by 4 bases and J by 2 bases. This CDR3 spans 16 amino acids. The germline CDR1 and CDR2 sequences are SGHAT and FQDESV (reference sequence). The CDR3 sequence is CASSSLLAGAPYEQYF. The CDR3, as DNA: TGTGCCAGCAGCTCGTTGCTAGCGGGAGCCCCCTACGAGCAGTACTTC.

This clone was seen once. The chain has TRBV6-5 and TRBJ1-5; D might be TRBD1 (6 bases). There are 14 residues in the CDR3. Trimming shortened V by 5 bases and J by 7 bases, and 15 bases separated the two germline ends. Germline assignment: CDR1 MNHEY and CDR2 SVGAGI. The DNA of the CDR3 is TGTGCCAGCAGTATTCTACAGGGAGGCCAGCCCCAGCATTTT. Translated, it gives CASSILQGGQPQHF.

The chain couples TRBV4-2 to TRBJ1-5, with a tentative D call TRBD1 (6 bases). CDR1 and CDR2 (germline): LGHNA, YNFKEQ. The CDR3 has 16 residues. The V end lost 0 bases, the J end lost 6 bases, and 15 bases lay between the germline ends. The CDR3 sequence: CASSQERVTGAQPQHF. In DNA, the CDR3 is TGTGCCAGCAGCCAAGAACGGGTGACAGGAGCTCAGCCCCAGCATTTT.

The chain carries TRBV12-3 or TRBV12-4 and TRBJ1-5; D may be TRBD1 (5 bases). The CDR3 is 13 residues long. The V end lost 3 bases, the J end lost 6 bases, and 9 bases lay between the germline ends. DNA of the CDR3: TGTGCCAGCAGTTTCGGGGACGGTCAGCCCCAGCATTTT. Translating gives CASSFGDGQPQHF.

The chain is built from TRBV18 and TRBJ1-1; D perhaps matches TRBD1 (5 bases). Trimming stripped 6 bases from V and 0 bases from J, with 26 bases between. The CDR3 covers 19 residues. Germline CDR1 is KGHSH and CDR2 is LQKENI. The CDR3: CASSLRGGGPLSVNTEAFF. Written as DNA, the CDR3 is TGTGCCAGCTCCCTTAGGGGAGGAGGACCACTTTCTGTGAACACTGAAGCTTTCTTT.

This clone was counted only a few times. This chain links TRBV5-1 with TRBJ1-2, with 8 bases aligning to TRBD1. Per the germline V gene, CDR1 is SGHRS and CDR2 is YFSETQ. Germline trimming cut 0 bases from V and 3 bases from J; bases unmatched to any gene: 13. CDR3 length: 18 residues. The CDR3 is CASSLASGGRGGDYGYTF. The DNA for the CDR3 is TGCGCCAGCAGCTTGGCCTCAGGGGGCCGAGGGGGAGACTATGGCTACACCTTC.

This clone was found once. The gene calls are TRBV3-1 (or the pseudogene TRBV3-2) and TRBJ1-6; D unclear. The CDR3 consists of 14 residues. Per germline, CDR1 LGHDT and CDR2 YNNKEL (reference sequence). The V gene lost 1 base and the J gene lost 6 bases, with 7 bases spanning the gap. For the CDR3, the DNA is TGTGCCAGCAGCCAAGTGGCTGGTAATTCACCCCTCCACTTT. Its protein product is CASSQVAGNSPLHF.

This sequence joins TRBV30 and TRBJ1-3; D ambiguous. The CDR3 sequence is 13 residues long. V gave up 3 bases and J gave up 0 bases, with 6 bases separating them. Germline V gene sequence: CDR1 GTSNPN, CDR2 SVGIG (reference sequence). The chain's CDR3 is CAWSEYSGNTIYF. The DNA for the CDR3 is TGTGCCTGGAGCGAGTACTCTGGAAACACCATATATTTT.

The rearrangement uses TRBV2 and TRBJ1-2; TRBD1 is a possible D gene (5 bases). The CDR3 runs to 14 residues. The germline V gene has CDR1 SNHLY and CDR2 FYNNEI. V lost 5 bases, J lost 4 bases, and 14 bases lay in between. In DNA, the CDR3 is TGTGCCAGCAGTCCTCGGGGGGATACCTATGGCTACACCTTC. Its protein is CASSPRGDTYGYTF.

V and J are TRBV19 and TRBJ2-5; a possible D gene is TRBD2 (6 bases). The V end lost 0 bases, the J end lost 4 bases, and 15 bases lay between the germline ends. This CDR3 contains 16 residues. Germline-derived CDR1 and CDR2 are LNHDA and SQIVND (reference sequence). The CDR3 here is CASSIDRDGRGETQYF. CDR3 DNA sequence: TGTGCCAGTAGTATAGATCGGGACGGGAGAGGAGAGACCCAGTACTTC.

The rearrangement joins TRBV7-9 to TRBJ2-1, with TRBD2 as a possible D gene (5 bases). The V end was cut by 3 bases, the J end by 4 bases, with 16 bases between. This CDR3 region has 16 residues. The germline gives CDR1 SEHNR, CDR2 FQNEAQ (reference sequence). The CDR3 nucleotides read TGTGCCAGCAGCTTGGGCTCAAGAGGGCCATACAATGAGCAGTTCTTC. As protein: CASSLGSRGPYNEQFF.

V usage is TRBV5-4 and J usage is TRBJ1-4; D unclear. Trimming took off 0 bases at V and 7 bases at J, with 10 bases between the two ends. CDR3 length equals 14 residues. CDR1 is SGHNT, CDR2 YYREEE, per germline (reference sequence). CDR3 in DNA: TGTGCCAGCAGCTTGGGGGGAGTAGGTGAAAAACTGTTTTTT. Protein product: CASSLGGVGEKLFF. Based on the CDR3 plus reference TRBV5-4 and TRBJ1-4, the full variable domain is ETGVTQSPTHLIKTRGQQVTLRCSSQSGHNTVSWYQQALGQGPQFIFQYYREEENGRGNFPPRFSGLQFPNYSSELNVNALELDDSALYLCASSLGGVGEKLFFGSGTQLSVL.

The chain carries TRBV28 and TRBJ2-4, with 9 bases fitting TRBD1. Germline-derived CDR1 and CDR2 are MDHEN and SYDVKM. The ends lost 6 bases at V and 2 bases at J; junction bases unmatched: 2. The CDR3 is 14 residues long. In DNA form, the CDR3 reads TGTGCCAGCAGGGGGACAGGGCCCAAAAACATTCAGTACTTC. Translated, it gives CASRGTGPKNIQYF.

The chain has TRBV14 and TRBJ1-5, with a tentative D call TRBD1 (6 bases). Germline CDR1 reads SGHDN; CDR2 reads FVKESK. CDR3 length equals 14 residues. V was shortened by 3 bases and J by 3 bases, with 9 bases between the two germline ends. CDR3 sequence reads: CASSHRGYNQPQHF. The CDR3 bases are TGTGCCAGCAGCCACAGGGGTTACAATCAGCCCCAGCATTTT.

The rearrangement links TRBV4-1 to TRBJ2-7, with unresolved D. The V and J ends lost 0 bases and 2 bases respectively, with 8 bases between them. CDR3 size: 14 residues. Looked up from germline, CDR1 is MGHRA and CDR2 is YSYEKL. DNA of the CDR3: TGCGCCAGCAGCCAAGATTTCACCGCCTACGAGCAGTACTTC. As protein: CASSQDFTAYEQYF.

This clone has just one count. The rearrangement uses TRBV29-1 and TRBJ2-5, with 12 nucleotides matching TRBD2. Germline CDR1 and CDR2: SQVTM and ANQGSEA. Trimming took 7 bases from V and 3 from J; bases not matched to a gene: 0. The CDR3 runs to 12 residues. For the CDR3, the DNA is TGCAGCGGACTAGCGGGAGAAGAGACCCAGTACTTC. Its translation: CSGLAGEETQYF.

This chain joins TRBV7-9 and TRBJ2-7, with D perhaps being TRBD1 or TRBD2 (5 bases each). There are 16 residues in the CDR3. Trimming stripped 3 bases from V and 0 bases from J, with 15 bases between. Germline CDR1 is SEHNR and CDR2 is FQNEAQ (reference sequence). CDR3 loop: CASSFRDPASSYEQYF. The CDR3 bases are TGTGCCAGCAGCTTTAGGGACCCCGCAAGCTCCTACGAGCAGTACTTC.